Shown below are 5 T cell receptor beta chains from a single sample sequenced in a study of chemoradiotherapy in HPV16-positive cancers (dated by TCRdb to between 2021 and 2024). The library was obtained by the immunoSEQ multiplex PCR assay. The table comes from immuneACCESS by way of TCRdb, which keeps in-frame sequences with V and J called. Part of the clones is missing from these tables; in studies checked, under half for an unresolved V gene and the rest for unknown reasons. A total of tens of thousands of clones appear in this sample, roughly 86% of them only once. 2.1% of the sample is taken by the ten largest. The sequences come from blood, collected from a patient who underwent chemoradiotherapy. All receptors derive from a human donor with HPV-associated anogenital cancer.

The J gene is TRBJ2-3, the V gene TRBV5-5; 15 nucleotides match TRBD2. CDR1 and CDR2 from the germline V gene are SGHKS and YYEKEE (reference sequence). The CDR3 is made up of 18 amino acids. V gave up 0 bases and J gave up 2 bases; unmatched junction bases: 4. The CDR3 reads CASSLVGTSGGNTDTQYF. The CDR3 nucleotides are TGTGCCAGCAGCTTGGTCGGGACTAGCGGGGGGAACACAGATACGCAGTATTTT.

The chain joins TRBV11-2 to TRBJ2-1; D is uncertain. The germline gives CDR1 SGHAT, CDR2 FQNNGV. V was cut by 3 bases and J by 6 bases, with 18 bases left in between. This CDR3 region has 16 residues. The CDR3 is CASSFGRRSPINEQFF. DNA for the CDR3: TGTGCCAGCAGCTTCGGGCGTCGGTCCCCGATCAATGAGCAGTTCTTC.

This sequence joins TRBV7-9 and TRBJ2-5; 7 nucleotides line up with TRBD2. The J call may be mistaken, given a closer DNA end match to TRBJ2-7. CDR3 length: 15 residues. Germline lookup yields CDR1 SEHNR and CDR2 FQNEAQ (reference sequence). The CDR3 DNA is TGTGCCAGCAGCTTGAGCGGGACCTCTGAAAACGAGCAGTACTTC. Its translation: CASSLSGTSENEQYF.

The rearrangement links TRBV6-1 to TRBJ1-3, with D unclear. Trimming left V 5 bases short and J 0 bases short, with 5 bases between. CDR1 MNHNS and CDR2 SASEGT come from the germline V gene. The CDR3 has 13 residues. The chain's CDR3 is CASSRNSGNTIYF. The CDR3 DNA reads TGTGCCAGCAGTCGTAACTCTGGAAACACCATATATTTT.

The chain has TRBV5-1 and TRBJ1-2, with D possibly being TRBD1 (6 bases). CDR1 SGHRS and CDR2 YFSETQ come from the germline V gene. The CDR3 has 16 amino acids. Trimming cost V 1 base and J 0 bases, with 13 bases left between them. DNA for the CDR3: TGCGCCAGCAGCTTGCAAAACAGGGCTGCTAACTATGGCTACACCTTC. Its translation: CASSLQNRAANYGYTF.